This paragraph covers one TCR beta chain sequence. Its target is not known. Read sequence stops 3 residues before the CDR3 end, and the germline J gene provides the missing end. The data were obtained in a study of T cell clonality in common variable immunodeficiency. Whole-study findings and limits: TCRbeta clonality was increased in CVID versus healthy controls. In common variable immunodeficiency, TCR beta chains reportedly carried fewer deletions and N-nucleotide insertions. What drives increased CVID clonality needs T cell subpopulation sequencing.

Each donor provided about 4.5 to 8.5 ml of heparinized whole blood. Sequencing input was equivalent genomic DNA from CVID and controls. The assay was immunoSEQ multiplex PCR, and TCRdb's table has in-frame clones only and misses some. There are fewer than 40,000 clones in the sample, none observed a single time. The CDR3 runs 12 residues. Unmatched junction bases numbered 1, after V lost 3 bases and J lost 6 bases. Germline-derived CDR1 and CDR2 are KGHSH and LQKENI. What was sequenced was peripheral blood mononuclear cells. This receptor was taken from a human donor with common variable immunodeficiency. This chain links TRBV18 with TRBJ1-1; 7 nucleotides match TRBD1. The CDR3 protein is CASSPGQAEAFF. CDR3 DNA, as far as it was read: TGTGCCAGCTCACCCGGACAGGCTGAA.